Listed below are T cell receptor beta chains from one sample, sequenced in a study of T cells in Graves' hyperthyroidism and ophthalmopathy. TCRdb ran MiXCR on the multiplex PCR reads and lists one entry per CDR3 protein. The sample lists hundreds of thousands of distinct CDR3 sequences, just over 35% occurring once. The sample consisted of blood. These receptors were taken from a woman aged 40 to 50 with Graves' hyperthyroidism. The CDR3 runs from the conserved cysteine through the conserved F or W. D genes are given only for firm matches.

CDR3aa	d_gene	v_gene	j_gene
CASSTESRGLHQPQHF	TRBD1	TRBV10-3	TRBJ1-5
CSARGSSGRAVNEQFF	TRBD2	TRBV20-1	NA
CASSQDQGSQPQHF	NA	TRBV7-2	TRBJ1-5
CASSIGGQLMNTEAFF	TRBD1	TRBV19	TRBJ1-1
CASSKRGTVFRYEQYF	NA	TRBV12-3/TRBV12-4	TRBJ2-7
CASSFRGAGKGEQYF	NA	TRBV12-3/TRBV12-4	TRBJ2-7
CSAEGGVGTYEQYF	TRBD1	TRBV20-1	TRBJ2-7
CASSQGQETQYF	NA	TRBV10-2	TRBJ2-5
CASSGRAGYEQYF	NA	TRBV2	TRBJ2-7
CASSLSDRHTGELFF	NA	TRBV12-3/TRBV12-4	TRBJ2-2
CASSLDVGGAYYGYTF	NA	TRBV7-2	TRBJ1-2
CASSQPTGALRYSNQPQHF	TRBD1	TRBV6-1	TRBJ1-5
CASRQGAGEQYF	TRBD1	TRBV12-3/TRBV12-4	TRBJ2-7
CSASLSRGQETQYF	NA	TRBV20-1	TRBJ2-5
CASSPQGTGTF	TRBD1	TRBV18	TRBJ1-2
CASSRSPLGSYEQYF	NA	TRBV7-2	TRBJ2-7
CASSSSVGLYEQYF	NA	TRBV7-9	TRBJ2-7
CASTLEGLGLHTEAFF	NA	TRBV5-5	TRBJ1-1
CASSNRQGGGYTF	TRBD1	TRBV5-8	TRBJ1-2
CASSLDSTMNTEAFF	NA	TRBV4-3	TRBJ1-1
CASSPYGQGTGETQYF	TRBD1	TRBV7-8	TRBJ2-5
CSASVSGQNSPLHF	TRBD1	TRBV20-1	TRBJ1-6
CASSSRTASYEQYF	NA	TRBV7-6	TRBJ2-7
CASSQDPGANVLTF	NA	TRBV4-1	TRBJ2-6
CASRPSTGVYSPLHF	TRBD1	TRBV25-1	TRBJ1-6
CAISGPRNQPQHF	NA	TRBV10-3	TRBJ1-5
CASSQGYSGNTIYF	NA	TRBV4-3	TRBJ1-3
CASSQDVGQDTQYF	NA	TRBV7-2	TRBJ2-3
CSVAPGANVLTF	NA	TRBV29-1	TRBJ2-6
CASSLDRGEDEQYF	TRBD1	TRBV5-5	TRBJ2-7
CASSQGGTGNTIYF	NA	TRBV3-1	TRBJ1-3
CASSPDREEKLFF	TRBD1	TRBV5-4	TRBJ1-4
CASSSGTGKSNQPQHF	TRBD1	TRBV7-9	TRBJ1-5
CAITETGEGSPLHF	TRBD1	TRBV10-3	TRBJ1-6
CASSLGRGFGEKLFF	NA	TRBV11-1	TRBJ1-4
CASRPPSGESYEQYF	TRBD2	TRBV7-2	TRBJ2-7
CASRGGPWNTEAFF	NA	TRBV2	TRBJ1-1
CASSTRAGSPLHF	NA	TRBV11-2	TRBJ1-6